Below are 7 T cell receptor beta chains sequenced from a single sample in a study of T cell changes during pregnancy in multiple sclerosis (dated by TCRdb to between 2019 and 2020). The library came from the immunoSEQ multiplex PCR assay. TCRdb retrieved this table from immuneACCESS and kept in-frame rearrangements only. Not all clones are present; in checked studies, unresolved V genes account for under half, and no reason is known for the remainder. For this sample there are just under 70,000 clones; 91% appear just once. Of the sample, around 0.86% falls within the top ten clones. The sequencing used peripheral blood, collected in the second trimester of pregnancy. The origin of the receptors is a female donor with multiple sclerosis, enrolled in a pregnancy study.

This clone was recorded only once. The rearrangement uses TRBV7-6 and TRBJ2-1; 11 nucleotides match TRBD2. The CDR3 has 14 residues. Unmatched junction bases numbered 6, after V lost 5 bases and J lost 9 bases. Germline CDR1 reads SGHVS; CDR2 reads FNYEAQ. The CDR3 coding sequence is TGTGCCAGCAGCCTTAGCGGGGGGGCCGGTGAGCAGTTCTTC. The encoded protein is CASSLSGGAGEQFF.

The CDR3 sequence is CASSLMGGANEQFF. CDR3 nucleotides: TGTGCCAGCAGCTTAATGGGGGGAGCCAATGAGCAGTTCTTC. This chain joins TRBV7-2 and TRBJ2-1; weak D call: TRBD2 (6 bases). With 2 bases removed from V and 6 bases from J, the gap between germline ends came to 11 bases. Per the germline V gene, CDR1 is SGHTA and CDR2 is FQGNSA. This CDR3 has 14 amino acids. The full variable domain, its missing parts supplied by reference TRBV7-2 and TRBJ2-1, is GAGVSQSPSNKVTEKGKDVELRCDPISGHTALYWYRQSLGQGLEFLIYFQGNSAPDKSGLPSDRFSAERTGGSVSTLTIQRTQQEDSAVYLCASSLMGGANEQFFGPGTRLTVL.

CDR3 residues: CASSHDGGHIDEQFF. Here the CDR3 DNA reads TGTGCCAGCAGCCACGACGGGGGGCATATCGATGAGCAGTTCTTC. The V call is TRBV7-9, the J call TRBJ2-1; D is perhaps TRBD2 (7 bases). Trimming cost V 5 bases and J 8 bases, with 19 bases left between them. The length of the CDR3 is 15 residues. Germline CDR1 SEHNR, CDR2 FQNEAQ (reference sequence).

V gene TRBV9 combines with J gene TRBJ1-6; D call uncertain. V was trimmed by 2 bases and J by 10 bases, leaving 13 bases between them. Germline CDR1 is SGDLS and CDR2 is YYNGEE. The CDR3 extends over 14 amino acids. The DNA for the CDR3 is TGTGCCAGCAGCGTGGGTGGAGAACTATCACCCCTCCACTTT. This translates into CASSVGGELSPLHF. Full variable domain (outside the CDR3, taken from reference TRBV9 and TRBJ1-6): DSGVTQTPKHLITATGQRVTLRCSPRSGDLSVYWYQQSLDQGLQFLIQYYNGEERAKGNILERFSAQQFPDLHSELNLSSLELGDSALYFCASSVGGELSPLHFGNGTRLTVT.

The chain links TRBV9 to TRBJ2-4; 9 nucleotides align to TRBD1. Trimming cost V 1 base and J 5 bases; bases outside gene matches: 10. Looked up from germline, CDR1 is SGDLS and CDR2 is YYNGEE. The CDR3 has 17 amino acids. CDR3 DNA sequence: TGTGCCAGCAGCGTATCCCCATGGACAGGGGCCGAAAACATTCAGTACTTC. This gives the protein CASSVSPWTGAENIQYF.

This clone was detected only a few times. The chain carries TRBV9 and TRBJ1-1, with D perhaps TRBD1 (5 bases). This CDR3 region has 13 residues. Germline loops: CDR1 SGDLS, CDR2 YYNGEE. Trimming shortened V by 0 bases and J by 5 bases, and 8 bases separated the two germline ends. The DNA of the CDR3 is TGTGCCAGCAGCGTAGGATCAGGGACTGAAGCTTTCTTT. This translates into CASSVGSGTEAFF. The variable domain in full, completed from reference TRBV9 and TRBJ1-1, reads DSGVTQTPKHLITATGQRVTLRCSPRSGDLSVYWYQQSLDQGLQFLIQYYNGEERAKGNILERFSAQQFPDLHSELNLSSLELGDSALYFCASSVGSGTEAFFGQGTRLTVV.

The V and J genes are TRBV6-5 and TRBJ2-2; 9 bases align to TRBD2. The CDR3 has 16 residues. CDR1 and CDR2 from the germline V gene are MNHEY and SVGAGI. Losses at the gene ends were 0 bases for V and 4 bases for J; bases not matched to a gene: 3. The DNA of the CDR3 is TGTGCCAGCAGTTACTCGGCGGGGGGGCCCACCGGGGAGCTGTTTTTT. The encoded protein is CASSYSAGGPTGELFF.